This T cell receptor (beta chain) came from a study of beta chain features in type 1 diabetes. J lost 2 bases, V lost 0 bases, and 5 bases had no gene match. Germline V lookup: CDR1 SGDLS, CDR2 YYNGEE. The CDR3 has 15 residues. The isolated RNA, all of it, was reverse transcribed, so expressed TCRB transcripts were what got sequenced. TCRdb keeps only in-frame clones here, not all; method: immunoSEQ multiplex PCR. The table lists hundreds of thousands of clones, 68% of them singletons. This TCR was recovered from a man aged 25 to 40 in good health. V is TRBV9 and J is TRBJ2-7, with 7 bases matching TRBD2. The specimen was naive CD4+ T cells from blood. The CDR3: CASSVGPGGPYEQYF. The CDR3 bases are TGTGCCAGCAGCGTAGGCCCGGGAGGACCCTACGAGCAGTACTTC.